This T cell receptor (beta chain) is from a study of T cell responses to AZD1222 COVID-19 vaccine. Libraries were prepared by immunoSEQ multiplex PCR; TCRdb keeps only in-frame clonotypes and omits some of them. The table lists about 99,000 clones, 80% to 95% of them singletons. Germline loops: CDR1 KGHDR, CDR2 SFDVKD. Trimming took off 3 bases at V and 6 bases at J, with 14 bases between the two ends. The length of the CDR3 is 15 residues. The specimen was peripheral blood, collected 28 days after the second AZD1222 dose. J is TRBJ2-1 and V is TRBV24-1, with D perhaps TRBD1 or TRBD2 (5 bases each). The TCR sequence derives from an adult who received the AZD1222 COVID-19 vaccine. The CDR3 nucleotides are TGTGCCACCAGTGATATCGGGGCGCCTGGCAATGAGCAGTTCTTC. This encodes CATSDIGAPGNEQFF.